Included here is one T cell receptor beta chain sequence, with context. There are 17 residues in the CDR3. Trimming left V 0 bases short and J 2 bases short, with 17 bases between. Germline V gene data show CDR1 as MNHNS and CDR2 as SASEGT. This sample stems from a study of Ad26.COV2.S vaccination and SARS-CoV-2 variants. Clones were read by immunoSEQ multiplex PCR, and TCRdb kept only the in-frame ones, dropping some. The repertoire consists of hundreds of thousands of clones, with 80% to 90% occurring once and the leading ten covering about 1.5%. As for treatment: some 20 received Ad26.COV2.S at low or high dose, single or two shots; about 5 received placebo; per-sample allocation not given. On day 63 after the first injection, vaccine and placebo recipients gave samples.

The V call is TRBV6-1, the J call TRBJ2-7, with D possibly matching TRBD1 (6 bases). The sequenced sample was peripheral blood, obtained in a trial of Ad26.COV2.S vaccine versus placebo. The sequence was obtained from a person between 18 and 65 years old who received the Ad26.COV2.S COVID-19 vaccine or a placebo. The CDR3 loop is CASSEALGTYVTYEQYF. CDR3 coding DNA: TGTGCCAGCAGTGAAGCGCTAGGGACATATGTTACCTACGAGCAGTACTTC.